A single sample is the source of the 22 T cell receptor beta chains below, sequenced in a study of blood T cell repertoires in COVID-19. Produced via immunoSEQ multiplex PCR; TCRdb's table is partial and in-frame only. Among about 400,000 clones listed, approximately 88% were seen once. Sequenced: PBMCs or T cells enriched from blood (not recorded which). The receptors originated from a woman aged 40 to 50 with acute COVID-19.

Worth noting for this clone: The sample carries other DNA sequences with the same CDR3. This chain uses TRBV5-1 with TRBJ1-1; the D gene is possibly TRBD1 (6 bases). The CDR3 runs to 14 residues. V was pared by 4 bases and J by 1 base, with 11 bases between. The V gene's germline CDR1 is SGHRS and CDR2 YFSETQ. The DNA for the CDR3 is TGCGCCAGCAGCCTGGGGGCGGGGAACACTGAAGCTTTCTTT. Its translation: CASSLGAGNTEAFF.

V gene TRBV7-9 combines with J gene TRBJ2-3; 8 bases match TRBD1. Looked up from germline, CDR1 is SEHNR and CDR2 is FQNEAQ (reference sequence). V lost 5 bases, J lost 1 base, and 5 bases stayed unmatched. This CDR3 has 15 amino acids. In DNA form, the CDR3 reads TGTGCCAGCAGCGGCCAGACAGGGGGCACAGATACGCAGTATTTT. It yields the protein CASSGQTGGTDTQYF.

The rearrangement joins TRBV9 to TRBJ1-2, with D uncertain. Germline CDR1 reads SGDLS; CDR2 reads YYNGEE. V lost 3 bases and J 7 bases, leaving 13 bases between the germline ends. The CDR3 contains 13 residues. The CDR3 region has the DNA TGTGCCAGCAGCGAATATCCGGGAGGTGGCTACACCTTC. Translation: CASSEYPGGGYTF.

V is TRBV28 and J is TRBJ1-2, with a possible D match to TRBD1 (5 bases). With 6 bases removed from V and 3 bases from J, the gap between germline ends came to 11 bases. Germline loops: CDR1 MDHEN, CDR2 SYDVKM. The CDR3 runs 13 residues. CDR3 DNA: TGTGCCAGCAGACAGGTTGGAGACTATGGCTACACCTTC. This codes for CASRQVGDYGYTF.

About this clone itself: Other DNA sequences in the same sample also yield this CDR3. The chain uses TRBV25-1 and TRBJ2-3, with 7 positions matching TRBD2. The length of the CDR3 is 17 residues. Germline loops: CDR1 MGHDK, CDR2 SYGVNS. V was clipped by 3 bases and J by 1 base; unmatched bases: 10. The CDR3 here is CASSDPRTSRGTDTQYF. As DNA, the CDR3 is TGTGCCAGCAGTGACCCCAGGACTAGTCGAGGCACAGATACGCAGTATTTT.

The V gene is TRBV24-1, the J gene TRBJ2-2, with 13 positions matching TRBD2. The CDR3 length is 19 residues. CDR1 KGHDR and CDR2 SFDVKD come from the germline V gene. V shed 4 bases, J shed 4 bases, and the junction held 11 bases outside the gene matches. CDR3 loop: CATSENPGLAGNRTGELFF. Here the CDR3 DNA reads TGTGCCACCAGTGAGAATCCGGGACTAGCGGGGAACCGCACCGGGGAGCTGTTTTTT.

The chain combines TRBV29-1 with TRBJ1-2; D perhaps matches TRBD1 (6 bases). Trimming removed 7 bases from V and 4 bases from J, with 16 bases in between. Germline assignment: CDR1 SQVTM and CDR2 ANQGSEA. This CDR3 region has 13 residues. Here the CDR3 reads CSAQAGDGYGYTF. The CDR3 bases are TGCAGCGCCCAGGCAGGGGATGGCTATGGCTACACCTTC.

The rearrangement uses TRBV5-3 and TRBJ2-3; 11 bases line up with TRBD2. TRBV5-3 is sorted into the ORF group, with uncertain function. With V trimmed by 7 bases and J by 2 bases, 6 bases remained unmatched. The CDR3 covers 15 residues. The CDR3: CARFSTSGDTDTQYF. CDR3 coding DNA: TGTGCCAGATTTTCGACTAGCGGGGACACAGATACGCAGTATTTT.

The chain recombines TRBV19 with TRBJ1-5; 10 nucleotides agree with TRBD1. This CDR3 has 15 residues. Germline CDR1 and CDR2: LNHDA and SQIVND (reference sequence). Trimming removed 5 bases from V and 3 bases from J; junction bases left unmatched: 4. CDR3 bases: TGTGCCAGTAGTGGGGGACAGGGGTACAATCAGCCCCAGCATTTT. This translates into CASSGGQGYNQPQHF.

CDR3 in amino acids: CASSTGTSGETQYF. The CDR3 coding sequence is TGTGCCAGCAGCACGGGGACTAGCGGGGAGACCCAGTACTTC. The rearrangement uses TRBV3-1 (or the pseudogene TRBV3-2) and TRBJ2-5, with 12 bases matching TRBD2. Germline CDR1 LGHDT, CDR2 YNNKEL (reference sequence). The CDR3 contains 14 residues. The junction had 3 bases not matched to a gene; V was cut back by 5 bases and J by 5 bases.

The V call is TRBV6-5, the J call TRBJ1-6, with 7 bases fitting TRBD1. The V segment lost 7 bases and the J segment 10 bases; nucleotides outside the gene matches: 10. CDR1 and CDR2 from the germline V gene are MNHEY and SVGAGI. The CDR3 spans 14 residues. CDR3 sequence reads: CASMTAGGRSPLHF. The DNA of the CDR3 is TGTGCCAGCATGACAGCAGGGGGTAGGTCACCCCTCCACTTT.

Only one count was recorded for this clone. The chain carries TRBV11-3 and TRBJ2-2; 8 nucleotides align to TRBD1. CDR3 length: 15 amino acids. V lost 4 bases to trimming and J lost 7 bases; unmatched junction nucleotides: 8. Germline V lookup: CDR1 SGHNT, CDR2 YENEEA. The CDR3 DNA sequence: TGTGCCAGCAGCTCCTCGGACAGGGCGGGCGGGGAGCTGTTTTTT. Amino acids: CASSSSDRAGGELFF.

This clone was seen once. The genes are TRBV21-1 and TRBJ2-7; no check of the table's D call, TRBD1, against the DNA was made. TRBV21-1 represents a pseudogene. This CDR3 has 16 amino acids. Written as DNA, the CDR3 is TGTGCCAGCAGCAATGGATGGGGCCGCCTTCTGTACGAGCAGTACTTC. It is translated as CASSNGWGRLLYEQYF.

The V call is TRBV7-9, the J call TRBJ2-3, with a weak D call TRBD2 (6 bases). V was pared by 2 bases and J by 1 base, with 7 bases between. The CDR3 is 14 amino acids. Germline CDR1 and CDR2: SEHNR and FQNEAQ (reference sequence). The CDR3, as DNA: TGTGCCAGCAGCTTATGGGGGGGCACAGATACGCAGTATTTT. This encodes CASSLWGGTDTQYF.

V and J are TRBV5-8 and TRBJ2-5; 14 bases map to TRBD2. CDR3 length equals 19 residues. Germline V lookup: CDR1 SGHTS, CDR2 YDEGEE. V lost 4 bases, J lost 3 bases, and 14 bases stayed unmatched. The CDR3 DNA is TGTGCCAGCAGCCCCGGACTAGCGGGGGGCGGGGTAGTTGAAGAGACCCAGTACTTC. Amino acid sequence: CASSPGLAGGGVVEETQYF.

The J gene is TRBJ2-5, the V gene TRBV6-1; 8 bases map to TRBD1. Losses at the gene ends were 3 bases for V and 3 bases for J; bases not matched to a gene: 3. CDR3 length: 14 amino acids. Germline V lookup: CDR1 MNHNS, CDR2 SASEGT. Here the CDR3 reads CASSDRGLEETQYF. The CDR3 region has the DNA TGTGCCAGCAGTGACAGGGGGCTCGAAGAGACCCAGTACTTC.

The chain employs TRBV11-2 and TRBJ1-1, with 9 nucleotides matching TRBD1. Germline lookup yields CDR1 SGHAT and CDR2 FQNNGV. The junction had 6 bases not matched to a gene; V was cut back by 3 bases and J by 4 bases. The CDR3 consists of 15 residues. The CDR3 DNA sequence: TGTGCCAGCAGCTTCGCCGGGACAGGGAGCACTGAAGCTTTCTTT. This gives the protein CASSFAGTGSTEAFF.

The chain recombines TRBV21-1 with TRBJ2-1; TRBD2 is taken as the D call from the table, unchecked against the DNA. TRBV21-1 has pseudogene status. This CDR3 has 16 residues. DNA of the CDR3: TGTGCCAGCAGCACCTGGTCCCTGGGGGGGGCTGGGGAGCAGTTCTTC. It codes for CASSTWSLGGAGEQFF.

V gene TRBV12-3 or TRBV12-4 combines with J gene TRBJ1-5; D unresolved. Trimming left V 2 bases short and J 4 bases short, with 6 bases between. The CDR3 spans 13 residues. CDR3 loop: CASSLNGNQPQHF. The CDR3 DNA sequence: TGTGCCAGCAGTTTAAACGGGAATCAGCCCCAGCATTTT.

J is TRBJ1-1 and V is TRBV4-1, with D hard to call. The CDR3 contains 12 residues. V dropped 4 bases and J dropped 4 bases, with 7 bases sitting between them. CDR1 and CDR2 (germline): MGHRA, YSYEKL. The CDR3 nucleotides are TGCGCCAGCAGCCGAGGTCGCACTGAAGCTTTCTTT. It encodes CASSRGRTEAFF.

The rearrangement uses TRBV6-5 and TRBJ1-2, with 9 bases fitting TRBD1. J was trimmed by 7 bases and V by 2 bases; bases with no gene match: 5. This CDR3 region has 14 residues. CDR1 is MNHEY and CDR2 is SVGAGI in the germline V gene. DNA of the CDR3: TGTGCCAGCAGTTACCGGGGACAGGGTATTGGCTACACCTTC. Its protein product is CASSYRGQGIGYTF.

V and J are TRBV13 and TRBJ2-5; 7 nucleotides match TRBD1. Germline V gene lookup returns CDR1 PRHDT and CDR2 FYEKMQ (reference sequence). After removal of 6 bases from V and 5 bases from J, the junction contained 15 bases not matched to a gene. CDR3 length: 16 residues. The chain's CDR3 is CASSPPPGQIAETQYF. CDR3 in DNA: TGTGCCAGCAGTCCTCCCCCGGGACAGATAGCGGAGACCCAGTACTTC.